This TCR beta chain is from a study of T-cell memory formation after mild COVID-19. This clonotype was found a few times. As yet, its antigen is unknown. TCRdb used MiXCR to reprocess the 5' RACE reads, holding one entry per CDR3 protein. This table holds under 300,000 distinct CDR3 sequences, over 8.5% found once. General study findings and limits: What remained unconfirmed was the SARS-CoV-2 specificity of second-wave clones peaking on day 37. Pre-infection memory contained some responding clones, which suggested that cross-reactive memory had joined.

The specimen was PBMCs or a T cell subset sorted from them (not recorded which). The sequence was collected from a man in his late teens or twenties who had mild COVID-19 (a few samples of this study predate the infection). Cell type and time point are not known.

CDR3 sequence (DNA): TGCGCCAGCAGCCAGGGAACAGGGGAGAAGCAGTTCTTC. This sequence encodes CASSQGTGEKQFF. The V and J genes are TRBV4-3 and TRBJ2-1, with 7 bases lining up with TRBD1. The trim removed 3 bases at V and 11 bases at J, leaving 7 bases unmatched. CDR1 and CDR2 from the germline V gene are LGHNA and YSLEER. The CDR3 covers 13 residues.